The source of this T cell receptor (beta chain) is a study of T cells in Graves' hyperthyroidism and ophthalmopathy (dated by TCRdb to the late 2010s). About the study as a whole: TCR V-J signatures able to tell the groups apart were searched for in a discovery cohort of 100 patients, of whom more than 40 had Graves' ophthalmopathy and roughly 59 had stable Graves' hyperthyroidism. In about 6 Graves' hyperthyroidism patients, the study also compared T-cell repertoires from thyroid tissue with T-cell repertoires from blood. The 100 discovery patients were divided at random into training and test sets in a 7:3 ratio. The paper reports TCR Vbeta CDR3 sequencing of 130 to 150 peripheral blood samples: under 45 ophthalmopathy, over 70 hyperthyroidism and some 17 progressor patients. An independent validation cohort of 18 to 20 hyperthyroidism patients and 17 patients who later progressed to ophthalmopathy tested prospective prediction of ophthalmopathy. Following sampling, methimazole starting at 30 mg daily was given to hyperthyroidism patients, and high-dose intravenous methylprednisolone was given to ophthalmopathy patients.

Exclusion was applied to patients with uncontrolled infections, other autoimmune diseases, pregnancy or lactation. Diagnoses were established on the basis of clinical symptoms, serum thyroxine and TRAb, thyroid ultrasound, and orbital computed tomography. Trizol reagent was used to extract total RNA, and RNA quality was then checked on an Agilent 2100 Bioanalyzer. A remark on this clonotype: Its antigen has not been determined. One end of the junction is discordant with germline, which a read error may explain.

From the cysteine through the phenylalanine, the CDR3 covers 14 amino acids. Of the read, only the CDR3 DNA is kept; its 42 bases are in frame from base 1. Based on the germline V gene, the CDR1 and CDR2 sequences are ENHRY and SYGVKD. TCR beta CDR3 regions were amplified from RNA transcripts. For the first round of RT-PCR on the TCR CDR3, the HTBI primer set was used together with the Qiagen OneStep RT-PCR kit. A second multiplex PCR round built the libraries, followed by size selection and purification. Sequencing of the libraries was done on an Illumina HiSeq2000 using paired-end 100 bp reads. Turning to the authors' computational methods: SOAPnuke was used to process the raw data, removing reads that contained adapters or uncalled bases, had a mean Phred below 15, or lacked an exact match to the constant primer or identifier. COPE v1.2.5 was used to merge high-quality paired reads, and clonotypes were defined as unique nucleotide sequences. MiTCR v1.1 was used to align the clonotypes against IMGT TRBV, TRBD and TRBJ reference segments. Only V-J combinations with frequency above 0.0001, covering roughly 99% of repertoires, were analysed. The TCS score was defined as the ratio of F50 (clonal expansion) to E x V (chaos), calculated using BLOSUM62-based TCRdist between CDR3 peptides within each V-J. Welch's t-statistics and random forest reduced roughly 540 V-J features to 13, which were used in a naive Bayes classifier (R e1071). Thyroid-blood repertoire similarity was quantified with the Morisita-Horn index. TCRdb reprocessing: public reads trimmed at Q25 with fastp, clones called with MiXCR, in-frame beta chains kept. Here each entry gathers all rows of one CDR3 protein and keeps the most common genes and DNA. For this entry, the V and J calls and clone size follow TCRdb and not the study's own pipeline. The sample has approximately 640,000 distinct CDR3 sequences on record, about 45% of them singletons. The top ten constitute roughly 6.5% of the sample.

Beyond this particular receptor, the publication reports: A model built on a 13 V-J signature distinguished ophthalmopathy from stable hyperthyroidism, reaching around 90% sensitivity and 81% to 83% specificity in cross-validation and 80%/75% in testing. Most expanded thyroid clonotypes (frequency above 0.001) were also found in blood, which suggests that blood repertoires may mirror thyroid immune responses. Sample size was not statistically predetermined, and blinding of investigators to group allocation was not performed. In validation, the model predicted progression to ophthalmopathy with 60% to 71% sensitivity and approximately 72% specificity, a median of 6.5 months before onset.

The chain is encoded by TRBV10-3 joined to TRBJ2-7; 8 middle bases align to TRBD1. This TCR came from an adult man with Graves' disease, either hyperthyroidism or ophthalmopathy (not recorded which). Sequencing was performed on peripheral blood or thyroid tissue (not recorded which). The DNA sequence reads TGTGCCAGCAGTTACTGGGACAGGAGCATCGAGCAGTACTTC. This translates into CASSYWDRSIEQYF.